The sequence of this TCR beta chain was determined in a study of blood T cell repertoires in COVID-19. Study in general: The analysed material was cDNA or gDNA that came from T cells, B-cell-depleted T cells, or PBMCs.

Trimming removed 1 base at V and 0 bases at J, with 15 bases between. Per germline, CDR1 MNHNS and CDR2 SASEGT. This CDR3 is built from 17 residues. Method: immunoSEQ multiplex PCR; TCRdb's copy keeps in-frame clones and lacks some. The sample has about 80,000 clones; over 75% are singletons. While infection was still active, Seattle patients were enrolled and then followed longitudinally. The V call is TRBV6-1, the J call TRBJ1-1; a weak D match, TRBD1 (5 bases). Material for sequencing was peripheral blood. The receptor was isolated from a man aged 45-60 years with COVID-19, enrolled during active disease. The CDR3 bases are TGTGCCAGCAGTGAAGTTAAGAGACAGAGACTGAACACTGAAGCTTTCTTT. Protein product: CASSEVKRQRLNTEAFF.